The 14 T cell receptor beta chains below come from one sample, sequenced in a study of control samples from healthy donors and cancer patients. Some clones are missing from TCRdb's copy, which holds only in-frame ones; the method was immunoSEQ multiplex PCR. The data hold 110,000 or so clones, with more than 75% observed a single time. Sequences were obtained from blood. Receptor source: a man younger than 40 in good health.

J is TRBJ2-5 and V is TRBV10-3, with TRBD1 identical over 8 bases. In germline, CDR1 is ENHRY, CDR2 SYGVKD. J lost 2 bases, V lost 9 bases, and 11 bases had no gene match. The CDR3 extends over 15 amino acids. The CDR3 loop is CAISDTGGSQETQYF. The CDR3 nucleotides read TGTGCCATATCGGACACAGGGGGATCGCAAGAGACCCAGTACTTC.

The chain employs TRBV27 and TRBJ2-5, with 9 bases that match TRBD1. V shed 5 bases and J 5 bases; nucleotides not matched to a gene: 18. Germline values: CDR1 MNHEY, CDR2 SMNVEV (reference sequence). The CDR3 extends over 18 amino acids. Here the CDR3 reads CASSPWTGVEDMGETQYF. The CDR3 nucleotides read TGTGCCAGCAGTCCCTGGACAGGGGTCGAGGATATGGGGGAGACCCAGTACTTC.

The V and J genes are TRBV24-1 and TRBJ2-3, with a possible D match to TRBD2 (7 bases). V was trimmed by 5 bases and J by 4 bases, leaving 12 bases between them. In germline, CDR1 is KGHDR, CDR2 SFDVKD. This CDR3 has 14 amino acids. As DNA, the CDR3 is TGTGCCACCAGTGGACGGGGGGCCGCAGATACGCAGTATTTT. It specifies CATSGRGAADTQYF.

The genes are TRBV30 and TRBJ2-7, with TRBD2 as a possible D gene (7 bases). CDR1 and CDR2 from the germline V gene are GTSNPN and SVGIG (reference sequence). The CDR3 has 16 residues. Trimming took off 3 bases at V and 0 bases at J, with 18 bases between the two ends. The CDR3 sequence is CAWRALSGGPSYEQYF. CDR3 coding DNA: TGTGCCTGGAGGGCCCTGTCGGGGGGCCCCTCCTACGAGCAGTACTTC.

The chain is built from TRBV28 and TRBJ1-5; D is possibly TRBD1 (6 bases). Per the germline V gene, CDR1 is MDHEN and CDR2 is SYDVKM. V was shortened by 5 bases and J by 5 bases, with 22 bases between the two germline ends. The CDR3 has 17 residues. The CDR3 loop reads CASSPFQGPGWDQPQHF. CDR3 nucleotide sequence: TGTGCCAGCAGTCCATTTCAGGGGCCGGGCTGGGATCAGCCCCAGCATTTT.

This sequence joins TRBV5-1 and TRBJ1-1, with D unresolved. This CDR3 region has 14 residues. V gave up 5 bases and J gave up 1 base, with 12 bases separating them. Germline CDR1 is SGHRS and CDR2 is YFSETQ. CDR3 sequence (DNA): TGCGCCAGCAGGATAAATCCGGAGAACACTGAAGCTTTCTTT. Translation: CASRINPENTEAFF.

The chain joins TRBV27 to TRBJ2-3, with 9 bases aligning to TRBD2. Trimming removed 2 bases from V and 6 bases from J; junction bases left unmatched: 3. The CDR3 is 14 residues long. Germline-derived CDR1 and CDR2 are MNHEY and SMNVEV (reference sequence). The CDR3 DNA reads TGTGCCAGCAGTTTAATGCGGGGGGGTGATACGCAGTATTTT. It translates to CASSLMRGGDTQYF.

In DNA, the CDR3 is TGTGCCAGCACCCCGTCTGCTTACACTGAAGCTTTCTTT. Amino acids: CASTPSAYTEAFF. The chain links TRBV6-6 to TRBJ1-1; D not resolved. V gave up 7 bases and J gave up 3 bases, with 12 bases separating them. Germline V gene sequence: CDR1 MNHNY, CDR2 SVGAGI (reference sequence). The CDR3 is 13 residues long.

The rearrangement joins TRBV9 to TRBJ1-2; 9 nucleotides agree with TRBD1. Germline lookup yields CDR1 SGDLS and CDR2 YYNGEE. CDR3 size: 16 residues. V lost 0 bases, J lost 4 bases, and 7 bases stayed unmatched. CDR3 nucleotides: TGTGCCAGCAGCGTAGCTATAGGACAGGGGAGCTATGGCTACACCTTC. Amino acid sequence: CASSVAIGQGSYGYTF.

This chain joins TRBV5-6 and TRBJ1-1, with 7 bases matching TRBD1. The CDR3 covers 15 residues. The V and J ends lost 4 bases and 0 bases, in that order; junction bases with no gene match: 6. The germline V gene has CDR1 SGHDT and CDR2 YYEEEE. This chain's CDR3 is CASSMFDRVNTEAFF. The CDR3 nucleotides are TGTGCCAGCAGCATGTTCGACAGGGTGAACACTGAAGCTTTCTTT.

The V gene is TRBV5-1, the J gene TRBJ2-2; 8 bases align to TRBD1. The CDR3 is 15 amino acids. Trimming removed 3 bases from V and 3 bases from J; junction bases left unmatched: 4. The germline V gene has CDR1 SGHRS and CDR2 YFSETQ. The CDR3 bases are TGCGCCAGCAGCTCTCGGACAGGGTACACCGGGGAGCTGTTTTTT. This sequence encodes CASSSRTGYTGELFF.

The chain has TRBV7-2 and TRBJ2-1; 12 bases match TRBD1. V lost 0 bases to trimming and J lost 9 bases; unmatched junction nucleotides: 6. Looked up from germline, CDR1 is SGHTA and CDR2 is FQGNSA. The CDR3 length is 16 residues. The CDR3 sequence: CASSLASGTGGTEQFF. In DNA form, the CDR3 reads TGTGCCAGCAGCTTAGCGTCCGGGACAGGGGGCACTGAGCAGTTCTTC.

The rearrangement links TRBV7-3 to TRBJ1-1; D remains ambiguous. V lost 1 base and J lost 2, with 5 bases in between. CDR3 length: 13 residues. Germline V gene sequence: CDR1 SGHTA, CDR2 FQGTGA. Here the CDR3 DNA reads TGTGCCAGCAGCTTAATCGGAAACACTGAAGCTTTCTTT. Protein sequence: CASSLIGNTEAFF.

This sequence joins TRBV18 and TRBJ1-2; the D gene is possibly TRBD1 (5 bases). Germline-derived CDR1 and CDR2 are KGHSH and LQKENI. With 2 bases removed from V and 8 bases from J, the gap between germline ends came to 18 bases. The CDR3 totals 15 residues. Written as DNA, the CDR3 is TGTGCCAGCTCACCATTGCAGGGCACGGACCTCGGCTACACCTTC. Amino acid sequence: CASSPLQGTDLGYTF. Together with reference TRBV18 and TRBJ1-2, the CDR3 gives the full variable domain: NAGVMQNPRHLVRRRGQEARLRCSPMKGHSHVYWYRQLPEEGLKFMVYLQKENIIDESGMPKERFSAEFPKEGPSILRIQQVVRGDSAAYFCASSPLQGTDLGYTFGSGTRLTVV.